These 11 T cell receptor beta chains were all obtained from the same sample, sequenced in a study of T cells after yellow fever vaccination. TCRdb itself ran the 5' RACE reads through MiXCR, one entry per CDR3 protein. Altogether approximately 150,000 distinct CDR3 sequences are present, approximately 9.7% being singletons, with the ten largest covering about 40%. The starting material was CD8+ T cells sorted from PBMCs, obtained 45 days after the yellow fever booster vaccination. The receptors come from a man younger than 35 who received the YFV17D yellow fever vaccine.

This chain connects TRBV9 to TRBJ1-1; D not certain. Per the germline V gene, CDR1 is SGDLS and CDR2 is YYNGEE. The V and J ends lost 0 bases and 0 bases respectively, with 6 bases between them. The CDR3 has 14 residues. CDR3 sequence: CASSVVELNTEAFF. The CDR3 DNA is TGTGCCAGCAGCGTAGTAGAGCTGAACACTGAAGCTTTCTTT. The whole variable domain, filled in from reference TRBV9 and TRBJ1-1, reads DSGVTQTPKHLITATGQRVTLRCSPRSGDLSVYWYQQSLDQGLQFLIQYYNGEERAKGNILERFSAQQFPDLHSELNLSSLELGDSALYFCASSVVELNTEAFFGQGTRLTVV.

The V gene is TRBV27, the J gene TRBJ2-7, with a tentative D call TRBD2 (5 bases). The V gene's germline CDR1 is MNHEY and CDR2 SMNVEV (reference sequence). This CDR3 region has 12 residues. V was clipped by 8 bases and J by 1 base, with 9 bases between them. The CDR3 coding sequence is TGTGCCAGCGGACTGACATCCTACGAGCAGTACTTC. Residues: CASGLTSYEQYF.

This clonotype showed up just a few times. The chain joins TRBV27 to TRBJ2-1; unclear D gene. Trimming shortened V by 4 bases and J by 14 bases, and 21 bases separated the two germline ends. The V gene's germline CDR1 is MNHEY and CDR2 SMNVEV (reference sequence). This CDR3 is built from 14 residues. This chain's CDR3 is CASSSSGVMTTEFF. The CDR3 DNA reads TGTGCCAGCAGTTCCTCAGGTGTTATGACAACGGAGTTCTTC.

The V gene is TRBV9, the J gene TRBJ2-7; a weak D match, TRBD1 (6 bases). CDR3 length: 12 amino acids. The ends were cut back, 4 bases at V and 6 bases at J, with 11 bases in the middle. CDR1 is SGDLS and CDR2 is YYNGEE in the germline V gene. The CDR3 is CASSPQGSEQYF. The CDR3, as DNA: TGTGCCAGCAGCCCACAGGGTTCCGAGCAGTACTTC. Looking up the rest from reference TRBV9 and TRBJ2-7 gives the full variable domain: DSGVTQTPKHLITATGQRVTLRCSPRSGDLSVYWYQQSLDQGLQFLIQYYNGEERAKGNILERFSAQQFPDLHSELNLSSLELGDSALYFCASSPQGSEQYFGPGTRLTVT.

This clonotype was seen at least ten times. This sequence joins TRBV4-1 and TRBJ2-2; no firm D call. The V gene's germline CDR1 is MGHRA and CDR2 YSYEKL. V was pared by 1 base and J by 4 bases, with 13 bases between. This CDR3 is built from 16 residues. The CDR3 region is CASSQVLDGTTGELFF. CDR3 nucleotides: TGCGCCAGCAGCCAAGTACTGGACGGAACCACCGGGGAGCTGTTTTTT.

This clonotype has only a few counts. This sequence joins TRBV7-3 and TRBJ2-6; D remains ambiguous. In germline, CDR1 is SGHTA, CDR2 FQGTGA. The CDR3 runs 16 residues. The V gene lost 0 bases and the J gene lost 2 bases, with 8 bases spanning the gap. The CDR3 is CASSLTPSAGANVLTF. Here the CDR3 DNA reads TGTGCCAGCAGCTTAACGCCATCCGCTGGGGCCAACGTCCTGACTTTC.

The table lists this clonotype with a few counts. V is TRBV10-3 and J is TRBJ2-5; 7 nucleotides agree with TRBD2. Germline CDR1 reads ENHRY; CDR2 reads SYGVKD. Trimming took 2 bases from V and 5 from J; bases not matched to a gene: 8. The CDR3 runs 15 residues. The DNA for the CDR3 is TGTGCCATCAGTGAGACCACTAGCGAGCGGGAGACCCAGTACTTC. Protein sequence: CAISETTSERETQYF.

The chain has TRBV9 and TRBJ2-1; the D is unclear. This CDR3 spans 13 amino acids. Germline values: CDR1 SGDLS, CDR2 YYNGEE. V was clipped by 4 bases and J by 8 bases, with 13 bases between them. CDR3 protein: CASSPPTVDEQFF. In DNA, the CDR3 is TGTGCCAGCAGCCCACCGACGGTGGATGAGCAGTTCTTC.

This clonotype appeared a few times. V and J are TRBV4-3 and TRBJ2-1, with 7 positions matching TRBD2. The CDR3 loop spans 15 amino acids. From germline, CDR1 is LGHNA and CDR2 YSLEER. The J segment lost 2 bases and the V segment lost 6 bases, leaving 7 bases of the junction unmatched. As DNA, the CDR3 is TGCGCCAGCAGTAACCTAGCGGACCCCTACAATGAGCAGTTCTTC. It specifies CASSNLADPYNEQFF.

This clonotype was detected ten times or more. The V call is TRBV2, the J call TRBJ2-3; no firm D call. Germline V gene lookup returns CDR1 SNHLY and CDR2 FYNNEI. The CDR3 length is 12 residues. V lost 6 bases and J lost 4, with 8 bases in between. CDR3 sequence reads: CASRAESDTQYF. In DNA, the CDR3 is TGTGCCAGCAGGGCAGAGTCAGATACGCAGTATTTT.

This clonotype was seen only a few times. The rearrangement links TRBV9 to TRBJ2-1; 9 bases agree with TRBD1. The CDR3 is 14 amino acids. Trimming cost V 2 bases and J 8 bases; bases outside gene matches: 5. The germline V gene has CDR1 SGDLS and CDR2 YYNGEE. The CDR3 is CASSVTGTGYEQFF. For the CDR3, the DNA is TGTGCCAGCAGCGTTACCGGGACAGGGTATGAGCAGTTCTTC.